The 31 T cell receptor beta chains reported below all come from one sample, sequenced in a study of T cell responses to AZD1222 COVID-19 vaccine. Here immunoSEQ multiplex PCR was the method, and the copy in TCRdb shows in-frame clones only, minus some. Among about 150,000 clones listed, approximately 91% were seen once. The sample here was peripheral blood, taken 28 days after the second AZD1222 dose. All receptors derive from an adult who received the AZD1222 COVID-19 vaccine.

This chain links TRBV19 with TRBJ2-1; D unclear. CDR1 LNHDA and CDR2 SQIVND come from the germline V gene (reference sequence). The V end was cut by 4 bases, the J end by 5 bases, with 3 bases between. The CDR3 runs 11 residues. CDR3 residues: CASSKNNEQFF. The CDR3 bases are TGTGCCAGTAGTAAAAACAATGAGCAGTTCTTC.

This clone came up a few times. The chain carries TRBV6-4 and TRBJ2-1; 7 bases map to TRBD1. With 0 bases clipped from V and 6 bases from J, the junction kept 2 bases outside the gene matches. CDR3 size: 14 residues. Germline CDR1 reads MRHNA; CDR2 reads SNTAGT. The CDR3: CASSDSPGGNEQFF. The CDR3 region has the DNA TGTGCCAGCAGTGACTCACCAGGGGGCAATGAGCAGTTCTTC.

The genes are TRBV7-2 and TRBJ1-5; 8 nucleotides align to TRBD1. This CDR3 spans 14 amino acids. The ends lost 1 base at V and 7 bases at J; junction bases unmatched: 3. CDR1 SGHTA and CDR2 FQGNSA come from the germline V gene. The CDR3 reads CASSLGQGMQPQHF. Written as DNA, the CDR3 is TGTGCCAGCAGCTTAGGACAGGGGATGCAGCCCCAGCATTTT. Combining the CDR3 with reference TRBV7-2 and TRBJ1-5 gives the whole variable domain GAGVSQSPSNKVTEKGKDVELRCDPISGHTALYWYRQSLGQGLEFLIYFQGNSAPDKSGLPSDRFSAERTGGSVSTLTIQRTQQEDSAVYLCASSLGQGMQPQHFGDGTRLSIL.

The chain has TRBV11-3 and TRBJ2-1; D call uncertain. V was trimmed by 2 bases and J by 10 bases, leaving 15 bases between them. Per germline, CDR1 SGHNT and CDR2 YENEEA. The CDR3 has 14 residues. CDR3 coding DNA: TGTGCCAGCAGCTTAAATCGGGCAGGAGACGAGCAGTTCTTC. This codes for CASSLNRAGDEQFF.

J is TRBJ1-3 and V is TRBV5-4, with a possible D match to TRBD1 (6 bases). CDR1 SGHNT and CDR2 YYREEE come from the germline V gene (reference sequence). The germline V and J ends were trimmed by 1 base and 1 base, with 12 bases remaining between them. This CDR3 comprises 16 residues. CDR3 loop: CASSLSGGPSGNTIYF. The DNA of the CDR3 is TGTGCCAGCAGCTTGAGTGGGGGGCCGTCTGGAAACACCATATATTTT. Complete variable domain (other parts from reference TRBV5-4 and TRBJ1-3): ETGVTQSPTHLIKTRGQQVTLRCSSQSGHNTVSWYQQALGQGPQFIFQYYREEENGRGNFPPRFSGLQFPNYSSELNVNALELDDSALYLCASSLSGGPSGNTIYFGEGSWLTVV.

J is TRBJ1-6 and V is TRBV15; D is uncertain. Germline V gene sequence: CDR1 LNHNV, CDR2 YYDKDF (reference sequence). The CDR3 has 18 amino acids. V was shortened by 0 bases and J by 0 bases, with 12 bases between the two germline ends. This CDR3 is CATSRDRSLSSYNSPLHF. The CDR3, as DNA: TGTGCCACCAGCAGAGATAGGAGCCTGAGCTCCTATAATTCACCCCTCCACTTT.

The genes are TRBV11-2 and TRBJ2-5, with D possibly being TRBD1 (5 bases). Germline assignment: CDR1 SGHAT and CDR2 FQNNGV. V was clipped by 1 base and J by 7 bases, with 16 bases between them. The CDR3 length is 15 residues. This chain's CDR3 is CASSLAAQGGGTQYF. The CDR3 DNA follows: TGTGCCAGCAGCTTAGCAGCCCAGGGCGGTGGGACCCAGTACTTC.

V and J are TRBV5-4 and TRBJ1-2; D is ambiguous. The germline gives CDR1 SGHNT, CDR2 YYREEE (reference sequence). The CDR3 runs 14 residues. Trimming left V 1 base short and J 4 bases short, with 11 bases between. The CDR3 DNA is TGTGCCAGCAGCTTGTTTGGCATAGTCTATGGCTACACCTTC. Its translation is CASSLFGIVYGYTF.

The chain employs TRBV2 and TRBJ1-2; D might be TRBD1 (5 bases). The germline CDR1 and CDR2 sequences are SNHLY and FYNNEI. The CDR3 contains 13 residues. V was pared by 8 bases and J by 0 bases, with 10 bases between. CDR3 nucleotide sequence: TGTGCCAGCGTGGACAAGCCTAACTATGGCTACACCTTC. This translates into CASVDKPNYGYTF.

The CDR3 reads CAISKGSNQPQHF. CDR3 nucleotide sequence: TGTGCCATCAGCAAGGGGAGCAATCAGCCCCAGCATTTT. The chain combines TRBV10-3 with TRBJ1-5; perhaps TRBD1 as D (5 bases). The V gene lost 6 bases and the J gene lost 1 base, with 7 bases spanning the gap. Germline CDR1 is ENHRY and CDR2 is SYGVKD. The length of the CDR3 is 13 residues.

The chain has TRBV19 and TRBJ2-4; perhaps TRBD1 as D (5 bases). V was pared by 3 bases and J by 0 bases, with 6 bases between. CDR1 is LNHDA and CDR2 is SQIVND in the germline V gene (reference sequence). This CDR3 spans 14 amino acids. The CDR3 region has the DNA TGTGCCAGTAGTATCCAGGGAGCCAAAAACATTCAGTACTTC. Amino acid sequence: CASSIQGAKNIQYF.

V and J are TRBV7-2 and TRBJ1-2; D may be TRBD1 (6 bases). CDR1 is SGHTA and CDR2 is FQGNSA in the germline V gene. V was clipped by 3 bases and J by 2 bases, with 13 bases between them. The CDR3 length is 15 residues. The CDR3 here is CASSFTQGGNYGYTF. The CDR3 region has the DNA TGTGCCAGCAGCTTTACACAGGGAGGAAACTATGGCTACACCTTC.

The rearrangement joins TRBV6-5 to TRBJ2-2; D not resolved. The CDR3 sequence is 14 residues long. Trimming cost V 8 bases and J 8 bases, with 18 bases left between them. CDR1 is MNHEY, CDR2 SVGAGI, per germline. This chain's CDR3 is CASSLRRASGELFF. The CDR3 nucleotides read TGTGCCAGCTCTCTCCGTAGGGCCTCAGGGGAGCTGTTTTTT.

This rearrangement joins TRBV19 to TRBJ1-5; TRBD1 aligns across 10 bases. Germline V lookup: CDR1 LNHDA, CDR2 SQIVND (reference sequence). Trimming removed 5 bases from V and 1 base from J; junction bases left unmatched: 8. This CDR3 has 17 residues. The CDR3 protein is CASSSGTGVRSNQPQHF. The CDR3 nucleotides are TGTGCCAGTAGTTCCGGGACAGGGGTTAGGAGCAATCAGCCCCAGCATTTT.

The chain recombines TRBV5-4 with TRBJ2-1; possibly TRBD1 for D (6 bases). V lost 1 base and J 5 bases, leaving 10 bases between the germline ends. The CDR3 contains 14 residues. Germline-derived CDR1 and CDR2 are SGHNT and YYREEE (reference sequence). This CDR3 reads CASSLTGLDNEQFF. The CDR3 DNA sequence: TGTGCCAGCAGCTTGACAGGGTTGGACAATGAGCAGTTCTTC.

With regard to this clone: Different DNA sequences within this sample yield the same CDR3. The chain is built from TRBV7-2 and TRBJ1-6; D unresolved. This CDR3 spans 14 amino acids. Per the germline V gene, CDR1 is SGHTA and CDR2 is FQGNSA. V was clipped by 1 base and J by 4 bases, with 5 bases between them. The CDR3 spells CASSLDGYNSPLHF. CDR3 in DNA: TGTGCCAGCAGCTTAGATGGTTATAATTCACCCCTCCACTTT.

The V call is TRBV4-1, the J call TRBJ2-7; D gene ambiguous. The germline CDR1 and CDR2 sequences are MGHRA and YSYEKL. Trimming took 1 base from V and 1 from J, leaving 11 bases between them. The length of the CDR3 is 15 residues. CDR3 protein: CASSQGRLVSYEQYF. DNA for the CDR3: TGCGCCAGCAGCCAAGGTCGCCTAGTGTCCTACGAGCAGTACTTC.

The chain uses TRBV15 and TRBJ2-1, with TRBD2 as a possible D gene (5 bases). This CDR3 has 15 amino acids. CDR1 and CDR2 (germline): LNHNV, YYDKDF (reference sequence). V was clipped by 4 bases and J by 9 bases, with 19 bases between them. The DNA of the CDR3 is TGTGCCACCAGCATAACCGGAGGCGAGTATGGTGAGCAGTTCTTC. This gives the protein CATSITGGEYGEQFF.

The CDR3 coding sequence is TGTGCCAGCAGCTTAAAACTTATCCGGACTAGCGGAAAAAATGAGCAGTTCTTC. Its translation: CASSLKLIRTSGKNEQFF. The V gene is TRBV7-7, the J gene TRBJ2-1; 10 positions agree with TRBD2. J lost 7 bases, V lost 2 bases, and 14 bases had no gene match. The germline V gene encodes CDR1 SSHAT and CDR2 FNYEAQ (reference sequence). The CDR3 consists of 18 residues.

Only one count was recorded for this clone. The chain uses TRBV6-6 and TRBJ1-5; 7 nucleotides match TRBD1. CDR1 MNHNY and CDR2 SVGAGI come from the germline V gene (reference sequence). Trimming at V came to 6 bases and at J to 6 bases, leaving 11 bases not matched to a gene. The CDR3 covers 15 residues. The DNA for the CDR3 is TGTGCCAGCAGCCCTAGGACAGGTGTGGGTCAGCCCCAGCATTTT. It translates to CASSPRTGVGQPQHF.

The DNA of the CDR3 is TGTGCCAGCAGTCTTCCAGGGGGCACTGAAGCTTTCTTT. Residues: CASSLPGGTEAFF. The gene calls are TRBV6-5 and TRBJ1-1; TRBD1 matches 7 bases. CDR1 is MNHEY and CDR2 is SVGAGI in the germline V gene. This CDR3 comprises 13 residues. The V and J ends lost 5 bases and 4 bases, in that order; junction bases with no gene match: 4.

A single count supports this clone. This chain uses TRBV4-1 with TRBJ1-5; unclear D gene. The length of the CDR3 is 15 residues. V was trimmed by 0 bases and J by 4 bases, leaving 10 bases between them. Germline values: CDR1 MGHRA, CDR2 YSYEKL. The DNA of the CDR3 is TGCGCCAGCAGCCAAGATCTAGGCGGGAATCAGCCCCAGCATTTT. Translated: CASSQDLGGNQPQHF.

The chain recombines TRBV10-3 with TRBJ1-2, with unresolved D. Germline CDR1 ENHRY, CDR2 SYGVKD. This CDR3 region has 14 residues. Trimming left V 3 bases short and J 4 bases short, with 12 bases between. The CDR3 spells CAISEPHGRYGYTF. The CDR3 DNA reads as TGTGCCATCAGTGAACCGCACGGACGCTATGGCTACACCTTC.

CDR3 protein: CASRSASGNTGELFF. The CDR3 DNA reads TGTGCCAGCAGGAGCGCTAGCGGGAACACCGGGGAGCTGTTTTTT. This sequence joins TRBV11-2 and TRBJ2-2, with TRBD2 matching 7 bases. The CDR3 covers 15 residues. J was trimmed by 1 base and V by 6 bases; bases with no gene match: 5. Germline V CDR1 and CDR2: SGHAT, FQNNGV.

The rearrangement uses TRBV11-3 and TRBJ2-5, with 11 bases aligning to TRBD1. This CDR3 has 15 amino acids. V lost 0 bases, J lost 5 bases, and 2 bases stayed unmatched. Per the germline V gene, CDR1 is SGHNT and CDR2 is YENEEA. CDR3 in amino acids: CASSLEGQGGETQYF. CDR3 bases: TGTGCCAGCAGCTTAGAGGGACAGGGGGGTGAGACCCAGTACTTC.

The table lists this clone with a count of one. The chain couples TRBV7-6 to TRBJ2-6; weak D call: TRBD1 (5 bases). CDR3 length: 16 residues. V was pared by 1 base and J by 4 bases, with 11 bases between. The germline V gene encodes CDR1 SGHVS and CDR2 FNYEAQ. This CDR3 is CASSLVVGAGANVLTF. For the CDR3, the DNA is TGTGCCAGCAGCTTAGTAGTAGGGGCCGGGGCCAACGTCCTGACTTTC.

The V gene is TRBV27, the J gene TRBJ2-1; D remains unclear. The CDR3 sequence is 13 residues long. Germline-derived CDR1 and CDR2 are MNHEY and SMNVEV (reference sequence). The V end lost 6 bases, the J end lost 3 bases, and 9 bases lay between the germline ends. This CDR3 is CASSTSNYNEQFF. CDR3 sequence (DNA): TGTGCCAGCAGCACAAGCAACTACAATGAGCAGTTCTTC.

This chain uses TRBV29-1 with TRBJ1-1, with D possibly TRBD1 on 6 matching bases. This CDR3 has 13 residues. CDR1 and CDR2 from the germline V gene are SQVTM and ANQGSEA. Trimming removed 1 base at V and 4 bases at J, with 10 bases between. CDR3 sequence: CSVEGQAGTEAFF. The CDR3 DNA follows: TGCAGCGTTGAAGGACAGGCAGGCACTGAAGCTTTCTTT.

The chain combines TRBV7-2 with TRBJ1-2; no definite D call. V lost 0 bases and J 8 bases, leaving 10 bases between the germline ends. The CDR3 spans 13 residues. The germline V gene encodes CDR1 SGHTA and CDR2 FQGNSA. CDR3 amino acids: CASSLAAGRGYTF. CDR3 sequence (DNA): TGTGCCAGCAGCTTAGCCGCAGGTCGCGGCTACACCTTC.

A single count supports this clone. The CDR3 region is CASTPDRANQPQHF. The CDR3 nucleotides read TGTGCCAGCACCCCTGACAGGGCGAATCAGCCCCAGCATTTT. V gene TRBV6-5 combines with J gene TRBJ1-5; 7 bases match TRBD1. The CDR3 sequence is 14 residues long. The V gene end was trimmed by 7 bases and the J gene end by 4 bases; junction bases not matched to a gene: 7. Germline lookup yields CDR1 MNHEY and CDR2 SVGAGI.

The chain employs TRBV7-9 and TRBJ1-4; D unresolved. V was trimmed by 3 bases and J by 8 bases, leaving 13 bases between them. CDR1 and CDR2 from the germline V gene are SEHNR and FQNEAQ (reference sequence). The CDR3 contains 14 residues. CDR3 DNA: TGTGCCAGCAGCTTCACCGGGAACGAGGAAAAACTGTTTTTT. Protein sequence: CASSFTGNEEKLFF.